These T cell receptor beta chains were read from a single sample in a study of blood T cells in healthy people across ages. TCRdb redid the calling of the 5' RACE reads with MiXCR, one entry per CDR3 protein. The sample yields more than 650,000 distinct CDR3 sequences, approximately 22% seen once. Material for sequencing was blood. These receptors were taken from a man between 65 and 79 years old in good health. Both conserved end residues are part of each CDR3. The D gene is left open where the match is weak. Size is stated for part of the rows, as once, few or many counts, or as a class when the clone is expanded.

NA | TRBJ1-1 | NA | TRBV7-9 | TGTGCCAGCAGCTTAGCGGCAGCAAGAACTGAAGCTTTCTTT | CASSLAAARTEAFF
NA | TRBJ1-4 | few | TRBV12-3/TRBV12-4 | TGTGCCAGCAGCAGGACCCCGACCGCCGCCTATGAAAAACTGTTTTTT | CASSRTPTAAYEKLFF
TRBD2 | TRBJ2-3 | few | TRBV24-1 | TGTGCCACCAGTGATAGCGGGACTAGCGGGACATATACGCAGTATTTT | CATSDSGTSGTYTQYF
TRBD1 | TRBJ2-1 | few | TRBV6-5 | TGTGCCAGCAGTCGGACAGGTCCCTACAATGAGCAGTTCTTC | CASSRTGPYNEQFF
TRBD1 | TRBJ2-3 | NA | TRBV7-6 | TGTGCCAGCAGCGCAAGACAGGGAGGCACAGATACGCAGTATTTT | CASSARQGGTDTQYF
NA | TRBJ1-2 | NA | TRBV12-3/TRBV12-4 | TGTGCCAGCAGCCACATGTTGAGCGGAGGCTACACCTTC | CASSHMLSGGYTF
NA | TRBJ2-2 | NA | TRBV14 | TGTGCCAGCAGCCAACTTAGGTCCGGGGAGCTGTTTTTT | CASSQLRSGELFF
NA | TRBJ1-6 | few | TRBV12-3/TRBV12-4 | TGTGCCAGCAGTTTAGGGGGGGGGAACTATAATTCACCCCTCCACTTT | CASSLGGGNYNSPLHF
NA | TRBJ2-1 | once | TRBV12-3/TRBV12-4 | TGTGCCAGCAGTTTAGACGGGCCCTACAATGAGCAGTTCTTC | CASSLDGPYNEQFF
NA | TRBJ1-4 | NA | TRBV12-3/TRBV12-4 | TGTGCCAGCAGTTTTGGGGGGGTCCTTGAAAAACTGTTTTTT | CASSFGGVLEKLFF
NA | TRBJ1-4 | few | TRBV20-1 | TGCAGTGCTAACAGGGTTATTAATGAAAAACTGTTTTTT | CSANRVINEKLFF
TRBD1 | TRBJ1-1 | few | TRBV5-1 | TGCGCCAGCAGCGCTCGACAGGGGTGGGACACTGAAGCTTTCTTT | CASSARQGWDTEAFF
NA | TRBJ1-5 | once | TRBV7-6 | TGTGCCAGCAGCTTATTCCAACGGGATCAGCCCCAGCATTTT | CASSLFQRDQPQHF
NA | TRBJ1-1 | NA | TRBV12-3/TRBV12-4 | TGTGCCAGCAGGATACAGGGTTTGAACACTGAAGCTTTCTTT | CASRIQGLNTEAFF
NA | TRBJ1-2 | NA | TRBV27 | TGTGCCAGCAGTGGCGGGAGGAAGTGGGATGGCTACACCTTC | CASSGGRKWDGYTF
NA | TRBJ1-2 | few | TRBV7-9 | TGTGCCAGCAGCTTAGTTGAAGGAACCGGCTACACCTTC | CASSLVEGTGYTF
NA | TRBJ2-5 | NA | TRBV3-1 | TGTGCCAGCAGCCAAGAGTACGCACAACAAGAGACCCAGTACTTC | CASSQEYAQQETQYF
TRBD2 | TRBJ2-1 | NA | TRBV2 | TGTGCCAGCAGTGGAGGACTAGCGGGGACCATCTCCTACAATGAGCAGTTCTTC | CASSGGLAGTISYNEQFF
TRBD2 | TRBJ2-3 | NA | TRBV6-1 | TGTGCCAGCAGTGAAACTAGCGTTCTCAATACGCAGTATTTT | CASSETSVLNTQYF
TRBD2 | TRBJ2-3 | few | TRBV12-3/TRBV12-4 | TGTGCCAGCAGCCTCGGGACTAGCGGCAGCAAGCAGTATTTT | CASSLGTSGSKQYF
TRBD1 | TRBJ2-6 | few | TRBV2 | TGTGCCAGCAGTGAGAAGGGACAGGGAATCTCTGGGGCCAACGTCCTGACTTTC | CASSEKGQGISGANVLTF
TRBD1 | TRBJ2-7 | NA | TRBV18 | TGTGCCAGCTCACTCTCCGGGACAGGGGGTTACGAGCAGCACTTC | CASSLSGTGGYEQHF
NA | TRBJ2-7 | few | TRBV20-1 | TGCAGTGCTAGCCGGAACTCCTACGAGCAGTACTTC | CSASRNSYEQYF
NA | TRBJ2-5 | NA | TRBV7-9 | TGTGCCAGCAGCCACCGGGACTGGGCCGGGTTGGCCCAGTACTTC | CASSHRDWAGLAQYF
TRBD2 | TRBJ2-5 | NA | TRBV10-3 | TGTGCCATCAGTGAGTTAACACCGACTAGCGGGAGCAAAGAGACCCAGTACTTC | CAISELTPTSGSKETQYF
NA | TRBJ1-2 | once | TRBV12-3/TRBV12-4 | TGTGCCAGCAGTCCAGGACCACGGATCTATGGCTACACCTTC | CASSPGPRIYGYTF
NA | TRBJ1-2 | NA | TRBV6-2/TRBV6-3 | TGTGCCGGCAGTTATCAGGGCATTGATGGCTACACCTTC | CAGSYQGIDGYTF
TRBD1 | TRBJ1-2 | NA | TRBV20-1 | TGCAGTGCTCAAGTGGGACAGGGGGGAAACTATGGCTACACCTTC | CSAQVGQGGNYGYTF
NA | TRBJ2-2 | NA | TRBV7-9 | TGTGCCAGCAGCTTAGTCCTCGGGGGTACGAACACCGGGGAGCTGTTTTTT | CASSLVLGGTNTGELFF
NA | TRBJ2-2 | NA | TRBV29-1 | TGCAGCGTGTTAAGGAACGGGGAGCTGTTTTTT | CSVLRNGELFF
NA | TRBJ2-1 | few | TRBV5-6 | TGTGCCAGCAGCTTGGATTGGGGCGCCAGGATCAATGAGCAGTTCTTC | CASSLDWGARINEQFF
NA | TRBJ1-2 | few | TRBV3-1 | TGTGCCAGCAGCCAAATTCAGGAGAGCGGCTACACCTTC | CASSQIQESGYTF
NA | TRBJ1-5 | few | TRBV5-6 | TGTACCAGCAGCGGAGGGCCTGGGGTCAAGCCCCAGCATTTT | CTSSGGPGVKPQHF
NA | TRBJ2-6 | NA | TRBV6-2/TRBV6-3 | TGTGCCAGCAGTTATAAGGCCGGCGGTTCTGGCTCTGGGGCCAACGTCCTGACTTTC | CASSYKAGGSGSGANVLTF
NA | TRBJ2-5 | few | TRBV21-1 | TGTGCCAGCAGCAGAAGGCCACAGGGGCGGGGGAAGCAAGAGACCCAGTACTTC | CASSRRPQGRGKQETQYF
NA | TRBJ1-4 | few | TRBV6-4 | TGTGTCAGTCCCTTAGGGGTGCGCCGAAATGAAAAACTGTTTTTT | CVSPLGVRRNEKLFF
TRBD1 | TRBJ2-4 | NA | TRBV18 | TGTGCCAGCTCAGAGGGGACAGGGACACACATTCAGTACTTC | CASSEGTGTHIQYF
NA | TRBJ2-5 | NA | TRBV21-1 | TGTGCCAGCAGCAAGAATGAAGGGTCCGAGGAGACCCAGTACTTC | CASSKNEGSEETQYF
TRBD2 | TRBJ2-3 | once | TRBV20-1 | TGCAGTGCTAGAGATCGGACTAGCGGGGTTACGCAGTATTTT | CSARDRTSGVTQYF
NA | TRBJ2-5 | NA | TRBV7-2 | TGTGCCAGCAGCCACCTCTGGGGGAAAGGAGAAGAGACCCAGTACTTC | CASSHLWGKGEETQYF
NA | TRBJ1-2 | many | TRBV20-1 | TGCAGTGCTAGAGAGGGTTATGGCTACACCTTC | CSAREGYGYTF
NA | TRBJ1-3 | NA | TRBV20-1 | TGCAGTGCCGGCCCGGAGACAGGCTCTGGAAACACCATATATTTT | CSAGPETGSGNTIYF
NA | TRBJ2-7 | NA | TRBV12-3/TRBV12-4 | TGTGCCAGCCCCTGGACCTACGAGCAGTACTTC | CASPWTYEQYF
NA | TRBJ2-1 | NA | TRBV6-5 | TGTGCCAGCGGAGTTAGAAGGGGTGAGCAGTTCTTC | CASGVRRGEQFF
TRBD2 | TRBJ2-1 | few | TRBV12-3/TRBV12-4 | TGTGCCAGCAGTTTTGTGGCGGGGGGCTCCTACAATGAGCAGTTCTTC | CASSFVAGGSYNEQFF
NA | TRBJ2-1 | NA | TRBV20-1 | TGCAGTGCTATATTCGGCGGGGAGCAGTTCTTC | CSAIFGGEQFF
NA | TRBJ2-5 | NA | TRBV6-4 | TGTGCCATCGCGGTCTCTTTGGGGCAAGAGACCCAGTACTTC | CAIAVSLGQETQYF
TRBD1 | TRBJ1-2 | NA | TRBV7-9 | TGTGCCAGCAGCTTTCCGGGACAGGAGTTCTTCTATGGCTACACCTTC | CASSFPGQEFFYGYTF
TRBD2 | TRBJ2-1 | few | TRBV5-1 | TGCGCCAGCAGGGACGGGGGGGTCTACAATGAGCAGTTCTTC | CASRDGGVYNEQFF
NA | TRBJ2-2 | few | TRBV18 | TGTGCCAGCTCACCAGGAAGGGGTGAGGAGCTGTTTTTT | CASSPGRGEELFF
TRBD1 | TRBJ2-1 | NA | TRBV12-3/TRBV12-4 | TGTGCCAGCACCTTAGCAACCGGGACAGGGTCTAACGAGCAGTGCTTC | CASTLATGTGSNEQCF